The 13 T cell receptor beta chains given below trace back to one sample, sequenced in a study of blood T cell repertoires in COVID-19. Profiled with immunoSEQ multiplex PCR; TCRdb holds only in-frame clones, not every one. This sample yields fewer than 300,000 clones, of which 87% are seen a single time; over 1.2% belongs to the top ten. Sequencing was performed on peripheral blood. These receptors all stem from a middle-aged woman who had recovered from COVID-19.

The V call is TRBV5-4, the J call TRBJ2-1, with a tentative D call TRBD1 (6 bases). CDR1 and CDR2 (germline): SGHNT, YYREEE (reference sequence). The CDR3 sequence is 16 residues long. The V end was cut by 4 bases, the J end by 0 bases, with 14 bases between. The CDR3 region has the DNA TGTGCCAGCAGCGGTGGACAGTTAAGCTCCTACAATGAGCAGTTCTTC. Amino acid sequence: CASSGGQLSSYNEQFF.

This chain links TRBV10-2 with TRBJ1-3, with 10 bases lining up with TRBD1. Looked up from germline, CDR1 is WSHSY and CDR2 is SAAADI. V dropped 5 bases and J dropped 4; count of bases not matched to a gene: 5. The CDR3 is 15 residues long. The chain's CDR3 is CASSPGTGDGNTIYF. DNA for the CDR3: TGCGCCAGCAGTCCCGGGACAGGGGACGGAAACACCATATATTTT.

The chain carries TRBV5-1 and TRBJ2-7, with D perhaps matching TRBD2 (6 bases). Germline-derived CDR1 and CDR2 are SGHRS and YFSETQ. The germline V and J ends were trimmed by 5 bases and 9 bases, with 15 bases remaining between them. The CDR3 extends over 12 amino acids. CDR3 loop: CASRGPGSWQYF. As DNA, the CDR3 is TGCGCCAGCAGGGGCCCCGGGAGTTGGCAGTACTTC.

The chain links TRBV2 to TRBJ1-2, with TRBD1 identical over 8 bases. CDR3 size: 12 residues. The V gene end was trimmed by 6 bases and the J gene end by 8 bases; junction bases not matched to a gene: 5. Germline values: CDR1 SNHLY, CDR2 FYNNEI. The CDR3 is CASRRTGRGYTF. CDR3 nucleotides: TGTGCCAGCAGGAGGACAGGGAGGGGCTACACCTTC.

The rearrangement uses TRBV11-2 and TRBJ2-7; 7 positions match TRBD1. V shed 4 bases and J 0 bases; nucleotides not matched to a gene: 6. This CDR3 is 15 amino acids long. CDR1 and CDR2 (germline): SGHAT, FQNNGV. CDR3 amino acids: CASSSYRDSSYEQYF. Written as DNA, the CDR3 is TGTGCCAGCAGCTCATACCGGGACAGCTCCTACGAGCAGTACTTC.

This clone was observed a single time. The chain recombines TRBV4-1 with TRBJ2-5, with D possibly being TRBD1 (6 bases). Trimming removed 4 bases from V and 5 bases from J, with 17 bases in between. Germline V gene lookup returns CDR1 MGHRA and CDR2 YSYEKL. The CDR3 length is 15 residues. The CDR3 bases are TGCGCCAGCAGCCCTCTAGGACAGTTAAAGGAGACCCAGTACTTC. Protein sequence: CASSPLGQLKETQYF.

This clone was observed a handful of times. The rearrangement links TRBV5-4 to TRBJ2-1; TRBD2 matches 9 bases. The V segment lost 1 base and the J segment 5 bases; nucleotides outside the gene matches: 7. Germline V gives CDR1 SGHNT, CDR2 YYREEE (reference sequence). This CDR3 is 16 amino acids long. The CDR3 coding sequence is TGTGCCAGCAGCTTGTATCGACTAGCGGTACACAATGAGCAGTTCTTC. The encoded protein is CASSLYRLAVHNEQFF.

V and J are TRBV5-4 and TRBJ1-2; a possible D gene is TRBD1 (5 bases). Trimming pared 2 bases from V and 2 bases from J, leaving 7 bases between. The CDR3 has 13 amino acids. CDR1 SGHNT and CDR2 YYREEE come from the germline V gene (reference sequence). The CDR3 is CASSFPGNYGYTF. CDR3 DNA sequence: TGTGCCAGCAGCTTTCCAGGGAACTATGGCTACACCTTC.

J is TRBJ1-5 and V is TRBV5-8; D is perhaps TRBD1 (5 bases). CDR1 is SGHTS, CDR2 YDEGEE, per germline. CDR3 length equals 14 residues. V lost 2 bases and J 5 bases, leaving 11 bases between the germline ends. The CDR3 region is CASSFREKYQPQHF. The CDR3 DNA follows: TGTGCCAGCAGCTTCAGGGAAAAGTATCAGCCCCAGCATTTT.

The chain links TRBV10-1 to TRBJ2-1; 7 bases are shared with TRBD2. V lost 4 bases to trimming and J lost 0 bases; unmatched junction nucleotides: 3. Germline V gives CDR1 WNHNN, CDR2 SYGVQD (reference sequence). This CDR3 is 15 amino acids long. The CDR3 nucleotides read TGCGCCAGCAGTGGGGACTACCGCTCCTACAATGAGCAGTTCTTC. This encodes CASSGDYRSYNEQFF.

The chain joins TRBV6-5 to TRBJ2-7, with 7 bases matching TRBD2. The V and J ends lost 7 bases and 3 bases, in that order; junction bases with no gene match: 12. CDR1 and CDR2 from the germline V gene are MNHEY and SVGAGI. The CDR3 sequence is 15 residues long. CDR3 sequence: CASTVTGGGGYEQYF. CDR3 nucleotide sequence: TGTGCCAGCACCGTCACGGGAGGCGGCGGCTACGAGCAGTACTTC.

The J gene is TRBJ1-3, the V gene TRBV9, with no clear D. The germline gives CDR1 SGDLS, CDR2 YYNGEE. Deletions cut 3 bases from V and 6 bases from J, with 7 bases between. The CDR3 extends over 12 amino acids. CDR3 in amino acids: CASSGLQNTIYF. The CDR3 bases are TGTGCCAGCAGCGGACTGCAAAACACCATATATTTT.

The genes are TRBV6-2 or TRBV6-3 and TRBJ1-1; a weak D match, TRBD1 (6 bases). In germline, CDR1 is MNHEY, CDR2 SVGEGT. Between the trimmed V and J ends, which lost 4 bases and 9 bases, there was a span of 18 bases. CDR3 size: 14 residues. The CDR3 nucleotides read TGTGCCAGCAGTTTGCAGTACAGGGATGTCAAAGCTTTCTTT. Encoded protein: CASSLQYRDVKAFF.